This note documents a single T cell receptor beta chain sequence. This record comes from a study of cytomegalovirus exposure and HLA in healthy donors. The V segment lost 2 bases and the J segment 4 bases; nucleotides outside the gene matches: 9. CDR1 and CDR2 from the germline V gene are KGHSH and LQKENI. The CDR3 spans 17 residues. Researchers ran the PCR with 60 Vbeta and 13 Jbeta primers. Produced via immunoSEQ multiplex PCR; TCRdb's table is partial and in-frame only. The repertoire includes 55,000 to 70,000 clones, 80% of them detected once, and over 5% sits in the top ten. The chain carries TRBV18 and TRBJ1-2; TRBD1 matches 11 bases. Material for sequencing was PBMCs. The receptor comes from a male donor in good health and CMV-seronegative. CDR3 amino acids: CASSPAGQGGPGYGYTF. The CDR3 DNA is TGTGCCAGCTCACCAGCGGGACAGGGGGGGCCTGGCTATGGCTACACCTTC.